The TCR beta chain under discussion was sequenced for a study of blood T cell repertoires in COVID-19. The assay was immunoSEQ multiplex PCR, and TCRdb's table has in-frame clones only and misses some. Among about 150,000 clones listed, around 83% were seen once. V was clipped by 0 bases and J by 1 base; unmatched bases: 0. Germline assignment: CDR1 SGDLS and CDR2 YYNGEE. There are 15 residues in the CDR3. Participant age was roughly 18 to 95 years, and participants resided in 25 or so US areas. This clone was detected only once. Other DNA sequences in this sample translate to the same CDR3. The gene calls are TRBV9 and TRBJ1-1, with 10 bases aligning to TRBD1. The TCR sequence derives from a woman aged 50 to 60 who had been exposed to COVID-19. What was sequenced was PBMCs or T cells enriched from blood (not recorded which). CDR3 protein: CASSVGTGGNTEAFF. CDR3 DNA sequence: TGTGCCAGCAGCGTAGGGACAGGGGGGAACACTGAAGCTTTCTTT. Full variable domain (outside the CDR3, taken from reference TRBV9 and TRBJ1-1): DSGVTQTPKHLITATGQRVTLRCSPRSGDLSVYWYQQSLDQGLQFLIQYYNGEERAKGNILERFSAQQFPDLHSELNLSSLELGDSALYFCASSVGTGGNTEAFFGQGTRLTVV.